The 15 T cell receptor beta chains below all came from one sample that was sequenced in a study of T cells in Graves' hyperthyroidism and ophthalmopathy. From RNA transcripts, TCR beta CDR3 regions were amplified. The TCR CDR3 was amplified in a first-round RT-PCR using the HTBI primer set. One entry per CDR3 protein results from TCRdb running MiXCR on the multiplex PCR reads. The sample has more than 650,000 distinct CDR3 sequences, 12% to 15% seen once. The sequenced sample consisted of blood. The receptors shown here come from a woman younger than 30 with Graves' hyperthyroidism.

This clonotype was counted many times. This chain links TRBV30 with TRBJ2-1, with 9 positions matching TRBD1. This CDR3 comprises 15 residues. CDR1 GTSNPN and CDR2 SVGIG come from the germline V gene (reference sequence). J was trimmed by 4 bases and V by 2 bases; bases with no gene match: 6. The CDR3 spells CAWSTYRGPYNEQFF. The CDR3 DNA is TGTGCCTGGAGTACCTACAGGGGGCCTTACAATGAGCAGTTCTTC.

This clonotype was seen ten or more times. The chain recombines TRBV7-2 with TRBJ2-1; TRBD2 is a possible D gene (5 bases). Trimming cost V 1 base and J 9 bases, with 10 bases left between them. Germline V gives CDR1 SGHTA, CDR2 FQGNSA. The CDR3 has 13 residues. CDR3 amino acids: CASSLVLGVEQFF. As DNA, the CDR3 is TGTGCCAGCAGCTTAGTACTCGGGGTTGAGCAGTTCTTC.

The rearrangement joins TRBV7-9 to TRBJ2-7, with 7 positions matching TRBD2. The CDR3 contains 15 residues. The V gene end was trimmed by 6 bases and the J gene end by 1 base; junction bases not matched to a gene: 9. Germline lookup yields CDR1 SEHNR and CDR2 FQNEAQ (reference sequence). In nucleotides, the CDR3 is TGTGCCAGCAGGAAACTAGCGTCCCCTTCCTACGAGCAGTACTTC. It yields the protein CASRKLASPSYEQYF.

This chain joins TRBV29-1 and TRBJ1-1; D perhaps matches TRBD1 (6 bases). The V gene's germline CDR1 is SQVTM and CDR2 ANQGSEA. Trimming took 0 bases from V and 5 from J, leaving 19 bases between them. The CDR3 is 16 residues long. CDR3 region: CSVEDKNWYRETEAFF. The CDR3 DNA is TGCAGCGTTGAAGATAAGAATTGGTACAGGGAAACTGAAGCTTTCTTT.

This clonotype turned up a few times. The V gene is TRBV4-3, the J gene TRBJ2-3; the D gene could be TRBD1 or TRBD2 (5 bases each). Germline CDR1 is LGHNA and CDR2 is YSLEER. The V end was cut by 0 bases, the J end by 0 bases, with 10 bases between. The CDR3 is 16 amino acids. CDR3 coding DNA: TGCGCCAGCAGCCAAGATTGGGGGTCTAGCACAGATACGCAGTATTTT. This translates into CASSQDWGSSTDTQYF.

This clonotype was observed many times. The chain uses TRBV18 and TRBJ2-1; 8 bases fit TRBD2. The CDR3 runs 17 residues. The germline gives CDR1 KGHSH, CDR2 LQKENI. Trimming removed 3 bases from V and 6 bases from J; junction bases left unmatched: 13. Here the CDR3 reads CASSPPTPGTSCNEQFF. The CDR3 bases are TGTGCCAGCTCACCTCCGACCCCGGGGACTAGTTGCAATGAGCAGTTCTTC.

This clonotype was recorded at least ten times. This chain connects TRBV7-3 to TRBJ2-3, with a weak D call TRBD1 (6 bases). CDR3 length equals 14 residues. Germline CDR1 and CDR2: SGHTA and FQGTGA. The ends were cut back, 5 bases at V and 2 bases at J, with 11 bases in the middle. CDR3 sequence: CASSPTGTTDTQYF. The DNA for the CDR3 is TGTGCCAGCAGCCCTACAGGGACCACAGATACGCAGTATTTT.

This clonotype was counted many times. At one end, the junction sequence differs from germline, possibly due to a read error. The rearrangement uses TRBV18 and TRBJ2-7, with 9 bases fitting TRBD1. Germline V CDR1 and CDR2: KGHSH, LQKENI. The length of the CDR3 is 14 residues. CDR3 in DNA: TGTGCCAGCTCCCCACAGGGGGCTAAAAGGGAGCAGTACTTC. It yields the protein CASSPQGAKREQYF.

This clonotype was counted many times. This rearrangement joins TRBV11-1 to TRBJ2-7; D is possibly TRBD2 (6 bases). V gave up 5 bases and J gave up 4 bases, with 18 bases separating them. This CDR3 contains 15 residues. CDR1 and CDR2 (germline): SGHAT, FQDESV (reference sequence). This CDR3 is CASSPSGTAPYEQYF. CDR3 nucleotide sequence: TGTGCCAGCAGCCCCTCCGGGACTGCACCGTACGAGCAGTACTTC. Together with reference TRBV11-1 and TRBJ2-7, the CDR3 gives the full variable domain: EAEVAQSPRYKITEKSQAVAFWCDPISGHATLYWYRQILGQGPELLVQFQDESVVDDSQLPKDRFSAERLKGVDSTLKIQPAELGDSAMYLCASSPSGTAPYEQYFGPGTRLTVT.

There are many counts of this clonotype. The rearrangement links TRBV7-2 to TRBJ2-7; D remains unclear. The V end lost 1 base, the J end lost 1 base, and 5 bases lay between the germline ends. This CDR3 has 13 residues. CDR1 is SGHTA, CDR2 FQGNSA, per germline. CDR3 region: CASSLDVSYEQYF. For the CDR3, the DNA is TGTGCCAGCAGCTTAGATGTTTCCTACGAGCAGTACTTC.

As concerns this clonotype: Being one base from a much bigger clone, this may be a read error. The genes are TRBV2 and TRBJ2-4, with TRBD1 matching over 8 bases. The CDR3 contains 14 residues. Germline CDR1 is SNHLY and CDR2 is FYNNEI. DNA of the CDR3: TGTGCCAGCAGTGCTCAAGGACAGGGAAACACTCAGTACTTC. This translates into CASSAQGQGNTQYF.

This clonotype was counted at least ten times. This sequence joins TRBV11-2 and TRBJ2-5; 7 bases are a match to TRBD1. The ends lost 4 bases at V and 5 bases at J; junction bases unmatched: 7. The CDR3 is made up of 14 amino acids. CDR1 is SGHAT, CDR2 FQNNGV, per germline. CDR3 DNA sequence: TGTGCCAGCAGCTCATCAGGGGGAATCGAGACCCAGTACTTC. Protein sequence: CASSSSGGIETQYF.

This clonotype was seen a few times. A junction end diverges from the germline sequence, so it may reflect a read error. The chain joins TRBV28 to TRBJ1-1; TRBD1 might be the D (5 bases). CDR1 is MDHEN, CDR2 SYDVKM, per germline. The CDR3 sequence is 18 residues long. The CDR3 reads CASSFGADSPEMNTEAFF. The CDR3 DNA is TGTGCCAGCAGTTTCGGGGCTGACAGCCCTGAAATGAACACTGAAGCCTTCTTT.

This clonotype has more than one count but fewer than ten. This chain connects TRBV28 to TRBJ1-3; possible D gene TRBD1, 5 bases. V was shortened by 5 bases and J by 0 bases, with 8 bases between the two germline ends. Germline lookup yields CDR1 MDHEN and CDR2 SYDVKM. The CDR3 is 14 amino acids. CDR3 sequence reads: CASSKGISGNTIYF. CDR3 sequence (DNA): TGTGCCAGCAGTAAGGGGATCTCTGGAAACACCATATATTTT. The whole variable domain, filled in from reference TRBV28 and TRBJ1-3, reads DVKVTQSSRYLVKRTGEKVFLECVQDMDHENMFWYRQDPGLGLRLIYFSYDVKMKEKGDIPEGYSVSREKKERFSLILESASTNQTSMYLCASSKGISGNTIYFGEGSWLTVV.

The rearrangement joins TRBV19 to TRBJ2-1; TRBD1 matches at 9 bases. V trimming: 2 bases; J trimming: 4 bases; junction bases outside the gene matches: 3. CDR1 and CDR2 (germline): LNHDA, SQIVND (reference sequence). CDR3 length equals 15 residues. The CDR3 sequence: CASSIQGTGYNEQFF. The CDR3 DNA sequence: TGTGCCAGTAGTATACAGGGGACAGGGTACAATGAGCAGTTCTTC. Full variable domain (missing parts from reference TRBV19 and TRBJ2-1): DGGITQSPKYLFRKEGQNVTLSCEQNLNHDAMYWYRQDPGQGLRLIYYSQIVNDFQKGDIAEGYSVSREKKESFPLTVTSAQKNPTAFYLCASSIQGTGYNEQFFGPGTRLTVL.